A single sample is the source of the 8 T cell receptor beta chains below, sequenced in a study of cytomegalovirus exposure and HLA in healthy donors. Both 60 Vbeta primers and 13 Jbeta primers went into the PCR. Some clones are missing from TCRdb's copy, which holds only in-frame ones; the method was immunoSEQ multiplex PCR. This table has 180,000 or so clones, around four fifths appearing once. The sequenced sample was PBMCs. The source is a man in his late teens or twenties in good health and CMV-seronegative.

This chain uses TRBV19 with TRBJ1-3; D unresolved. This CDR3 has 15 residues. Germline V gene lookup returns CDR1 LNHDA and CDR2 SQIVND (reference sequence). Trimming removed 3 bases from V and 0 bases from J, with 9 bases in between. For the CDR3, the DNA is TGTGCCAGTAGTATTGGACGGGGCTCTGGAAACACCATATATTTT. It yields the protein CASSIGRGSGNTIYF.

The chain uses TRBV21-1 and TRBJ1-2; the table's TRBD1 call for D was not verified on the DNA. TRBV21-1 is designated a pseudogene. This CDR3 contains 16 residues. CDR3 sequence reads: CASRYPGRQGNHGYTF. CDR3 DNA: TGTGCCAGCAGGTACCCCGGGAGACAGGGGAATCATGGCTACACCTTC.

Concerning this clone: The junction shows a germline mismatch at one end, possibly a read error. The chain recombines TRBV6-6 with TRBJ1-2; 7 bases map to TRBD1. Per the germline V gene, CDR1 is MNHNY and CDR2 is SVGAGI (reference sequence). The CDR3 runs 16 residues. This CDR3 reads CASSYDGSGGGYGYPF. DNA of the CDR3: TGTGCCAGCAGTTACGACGGGTCAGGGGGTGGCTATGGCTACCCCTTC.

The V call is TRBV6-1, the J call TRBJ1-4; D possibly corresponds to TRBD1 (6 bases). This CDR3 spans 15 amino acids. Germline V CDR1 and CDR2: MNHNS, SASEGT. V was shortened by 6 bases and J by 7 bases, with 18 bases between the two germline ends. The CDR3 loop reads CASRGQPVTGEKLFF. CDR3 nucleotide sequence: TGTGCCAGCAGGGGACAACCCGTTACTGGTGAAAAACTGTTTTTT.

This chain links TRBV6-6 with TRBJ1-5; 9 bases line up with TRBD1. Trimming removed 6 bases from V and 6 bases from J; junction bases left unmatched: 3. Germline V lookup: CDR1 MNHNY, CDR2 SVGAGI (reference sequence). The CDR3 sequence is 13 residues long. The CDR3 coding sequence is TGTGCCAGCAGCCTACAGGGGGCTCAGCCCCAGCATTTT. Its translation: CASSLQGAQPQHF.

J is TRBJ2-1 and V is TRBV2, with D maybe TRBD1 (6 bases). The ends were cut back, 3 bases at V and 0 bases at J, with 21 bases in the middle. The germline V gene has CDR1 SNHLY and CDR2 FYNNEI. The CDR3 consists of 19 residues. CDR3 nucleotide sequence: TGTGCCAGCAGTGAGATGGGCAGGGGAAAATCGCGCTCCTACAATGAGCAGTTCTTC. This sequence encodes CASSEMGRGKSRSYNEQFF. The whole variable domain, filled in from reference TRBV2 and TRBJ2-1, reads EPEVTQTPSHQVTQMGQEVILRCVPISNHLYFYWYRQILGQKVEFLVSFYNNEISEKSEIFDDQFSVERPDGSNFTLKIRSTKLEDSAMYFCASSEMGRGKSRSYNEQFFGPGTRLTVL.

The V gene is TRBV15, the J gene TRBJ2-3; 14 bases map to TRBD2. Germline V gene lookup returns CDR1 LNHNV and CDR2 YYDKDF (reference sequence). The CDR3 is 16 residues long. V shed 4 bases and J 6 bases; nucleotides not matched to a gene: 6. The CDR3 spells CATSTGTSGSRDTQYF. The CDR3 region has the DNA TGTGCCACCAGCACTGGGACTAGCGGGAGTCGGGATACGCAGTATTTT.

This clone was recorded only once. The V gene is TRBV7-9, the J gene TRBJ2-7, with TRBD2 matching over 9 bases. V lost 1 base to trimming and J lost 4 bases; unmatched junction nucleotides: 5. The CDR3 is 15 amino acids. Germline-derived CDR1 and CDR2 are SEHNR and FQNEAQ (reference sequence). Here the CDR3 DNA reads TGTGCCAGCAGCTTAGGAGGGGGACTAGCTTACGAGCAGTACTTC. Translated: CASSLGGGLAYEQYF.